Sequencing of this TCR beta chain was carried out in a study of shared clonotypes between healthy human individuals. Study summary: Donor ages ranged 18 to 49 years: a couple of women, a few men.

Clones were sequenced by immunoSEQ multiplex PCR, and TCRdb holds only the in-frame ones, with some missing. Altogether 2 million to 2.5 million clones are present, approximately 93% being singletons, with the ten largest covering 0.36%. J gave up 4 bases and V 5 bases, and 9 bases lay outside the gene matches. The germline gives CDR1 SGHRS, CDR2 YFSETQ. The CDR3 consists of 15 residues. The specimen sequenced was naive CD4+ T cells from PBMCs. As to subset: CD45RA+ positively selected. This clonotype was sampled from a man aged 18 to 35 in good health. Some clones in this sample may be carry-over from other donors' samples. This sequence joins TRBV5-1 and TRBJ2-7; 10 nucleotides agree with TRBD2. DNA of the CDR3: TGCGCCAGCAGACGGGAGGGTAGCGGGAGGTACGAGCAGTACTTC. This encodes CASRREGSGRYEQYF.